This TCR beta chain was captured by sequencing in a study of identical twins. Note on this clonotype: The target antigen is unknown.

Unique molecular identifiers were present on cDNA, and template switching added a universal primer site. Each CDR3 protein gets one entry after TCRdb re-called the 5' RACE reads with MiXCR. The table has roughly 1,500,000 distinct CDR3 sequences, about 32% seen once. The J segment lost 9 bases and the V segment lost 3 bases, leaving 4 bases of the junction unmatched. The CDR3 spans 14 residues. Findings of the study overall: Insertion counts were lower in abundant cord blood beta clonotypes, a trend that memory repertoires did not show.

The chain uses TRBV12-3 or TRBV12-4 and TRBJ1-6, with TRBD1 matching 8 bases. The receptor's source is a newborn girl in good health. Sequenced input: cord blood. CDR3 sequence reads: CASSFLDRASPLHF. CDR3 in DNA: TGTGCCAGCAGTTTTTTGGACAGGGCTTCACCCCTCCACTTT.